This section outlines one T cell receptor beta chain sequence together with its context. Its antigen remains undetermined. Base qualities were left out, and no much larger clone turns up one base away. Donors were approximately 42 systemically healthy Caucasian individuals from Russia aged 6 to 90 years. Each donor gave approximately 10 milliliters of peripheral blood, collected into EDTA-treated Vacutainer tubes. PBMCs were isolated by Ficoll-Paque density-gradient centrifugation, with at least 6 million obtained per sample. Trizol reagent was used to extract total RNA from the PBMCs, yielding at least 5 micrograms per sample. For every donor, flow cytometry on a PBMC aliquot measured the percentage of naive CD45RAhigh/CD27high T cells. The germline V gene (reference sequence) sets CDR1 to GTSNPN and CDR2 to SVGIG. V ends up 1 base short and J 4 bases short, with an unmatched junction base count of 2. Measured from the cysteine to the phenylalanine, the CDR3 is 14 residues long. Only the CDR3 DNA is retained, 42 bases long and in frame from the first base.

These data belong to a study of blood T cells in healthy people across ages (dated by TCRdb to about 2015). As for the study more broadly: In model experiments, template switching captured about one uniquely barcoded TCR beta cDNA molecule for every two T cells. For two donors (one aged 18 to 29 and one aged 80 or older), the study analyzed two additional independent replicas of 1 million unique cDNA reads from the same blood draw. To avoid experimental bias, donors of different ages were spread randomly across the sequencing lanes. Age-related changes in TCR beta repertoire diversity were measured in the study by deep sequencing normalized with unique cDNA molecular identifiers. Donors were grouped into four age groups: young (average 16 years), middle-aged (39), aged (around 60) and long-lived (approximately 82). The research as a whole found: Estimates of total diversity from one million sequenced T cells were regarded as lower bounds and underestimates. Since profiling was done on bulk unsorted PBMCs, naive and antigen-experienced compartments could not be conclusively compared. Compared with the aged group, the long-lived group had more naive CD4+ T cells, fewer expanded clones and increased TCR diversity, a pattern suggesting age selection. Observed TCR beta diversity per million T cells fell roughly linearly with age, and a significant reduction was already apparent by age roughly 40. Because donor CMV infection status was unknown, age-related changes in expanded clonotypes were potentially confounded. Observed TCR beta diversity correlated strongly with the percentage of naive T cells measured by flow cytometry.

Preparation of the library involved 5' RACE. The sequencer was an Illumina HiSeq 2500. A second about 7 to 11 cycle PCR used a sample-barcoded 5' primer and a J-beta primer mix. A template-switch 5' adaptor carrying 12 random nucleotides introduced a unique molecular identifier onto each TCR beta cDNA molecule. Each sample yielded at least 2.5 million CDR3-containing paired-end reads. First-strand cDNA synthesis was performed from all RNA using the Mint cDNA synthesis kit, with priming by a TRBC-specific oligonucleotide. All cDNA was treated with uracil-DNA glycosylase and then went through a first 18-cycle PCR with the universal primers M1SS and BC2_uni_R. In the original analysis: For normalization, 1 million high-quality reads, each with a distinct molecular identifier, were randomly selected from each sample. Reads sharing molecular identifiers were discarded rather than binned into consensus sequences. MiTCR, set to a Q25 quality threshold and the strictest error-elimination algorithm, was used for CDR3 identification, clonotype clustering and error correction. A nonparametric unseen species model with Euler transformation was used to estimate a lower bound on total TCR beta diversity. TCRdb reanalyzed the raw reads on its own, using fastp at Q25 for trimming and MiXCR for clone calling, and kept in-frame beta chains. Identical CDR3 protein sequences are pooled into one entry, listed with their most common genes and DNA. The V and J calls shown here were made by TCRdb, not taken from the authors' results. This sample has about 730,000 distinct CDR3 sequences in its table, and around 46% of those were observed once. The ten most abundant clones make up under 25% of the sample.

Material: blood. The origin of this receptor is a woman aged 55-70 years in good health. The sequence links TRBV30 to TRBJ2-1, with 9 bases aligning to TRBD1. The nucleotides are TGTGCCTGGAGTGGGACAGGGGAGTACAATGAGCAGTTCTTC. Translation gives CAWSGTGEYNEQFF.